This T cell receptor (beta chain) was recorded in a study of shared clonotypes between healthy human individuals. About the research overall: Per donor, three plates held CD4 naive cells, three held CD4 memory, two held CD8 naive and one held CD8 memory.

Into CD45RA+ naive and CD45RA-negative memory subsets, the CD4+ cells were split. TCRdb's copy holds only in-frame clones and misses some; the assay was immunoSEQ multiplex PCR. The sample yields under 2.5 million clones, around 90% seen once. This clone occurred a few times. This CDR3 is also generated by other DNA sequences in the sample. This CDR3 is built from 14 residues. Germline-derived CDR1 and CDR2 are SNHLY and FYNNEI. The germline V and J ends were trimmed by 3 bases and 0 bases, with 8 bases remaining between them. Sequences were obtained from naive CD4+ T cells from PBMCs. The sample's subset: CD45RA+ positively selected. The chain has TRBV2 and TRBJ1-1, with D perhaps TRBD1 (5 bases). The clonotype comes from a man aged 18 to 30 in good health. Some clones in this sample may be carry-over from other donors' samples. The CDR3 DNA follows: TGTGCCAGCAGTGAGGGGCAGATGAACACTGAAGCTTTCTTT. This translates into CASSEGQMNTEAFF.